A few counts support the clone carrying this T cell receptor beta chain. These data are taken from a study of blood T cell repertoires in COVID-19. The V gene lost 4 bases and the J gene lost 7 bases, with 15 bases spanning the gap. This CDR3 has 13 residues. Germline V gene lookup returns CDR1 SGHNT and CDR2 YYREEE (reference sequence). Method: immunoSEQ multiplex PCR; TCRdb's copy keeps in-frame clones and lacks some. The sample records approximately 250,000 clones, about 90% being singletons. This clonotype was sampled from a man between 25 and 39 years old with COVID-19, enrolled during active disease. J is TRBJ2-7 and V is TRBV5-4, with a tentative D call TRBD2 (6 bases). Sequenced material: peripheral blood. The DNA of the CDR3 is TGTGCCAGCAGCGCGGGACCGCTCTTAGAGCAGTACTTC. Residues: CASSAGPLLEQYF.